This T cell receptor beta chain was obtained from a study of PD-L1 blockade in urothelial cancer. Study observations and caveats: At 3 weeks on treatment, tumor-associated clones expanded more with durable benefit.

This CDR3 has 15 amino acids. V lost 6 bases, J lost 2 bases, and 7 bases stayed unmatched. Germline V lookup: CDR1 SGHTA, CDR2 FQGTGA. Synthetic analogs of TCR templates were spiked into every PCR. Data came from immunoSEQ multiplex PCR; TCRdb stores just in-frame clones and leaves some out. The sample comprises about 74,000 clones, roughly 88% of which are singletons, and around 4.2% rests with the top ten. With regard to this clone: The antigen remains undetermined.

Time point noted: pretreatment peripheral blood. The gene calls are TRBV7-3 and TRBJ2-1; 7 bases map to TRBD2. The material was PBMCs, obtained around atezolizumab (anti-PD-L1) treatment. The source is an older man with urothelial cancer. CDR3 DNA sequence: TGTGCCAGCAGTAAAACTAGCGAAACCTACAATGAGCAGTTCTTC. Translating gives CASSKTSETYNEQFF. Full variable domain (missing parts from reference TRBV7-3 and TRBJ2-1): GAGVSQTPSNKVTEKGKYVELRCDPISGHTALYWYRQSLGQGPEFLIYFQGTGAADDSGLPNDRFFAVRPEGSVSTLKIQRTERGDSAVYLCASSKTSETYNEQFFGPGTRLTVL.